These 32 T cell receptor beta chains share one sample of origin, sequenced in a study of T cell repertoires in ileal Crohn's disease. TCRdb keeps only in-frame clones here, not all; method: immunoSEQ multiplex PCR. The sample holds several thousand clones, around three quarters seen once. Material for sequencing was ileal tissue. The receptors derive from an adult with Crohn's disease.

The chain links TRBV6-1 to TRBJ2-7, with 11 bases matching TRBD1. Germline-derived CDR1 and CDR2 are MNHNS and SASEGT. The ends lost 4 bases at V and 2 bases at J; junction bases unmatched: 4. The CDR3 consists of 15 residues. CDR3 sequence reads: CASSGRDRGTYEQYF. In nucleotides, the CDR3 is TGTGCCAGCAGTGGCCGGGACAGGGGGACCTACGAGCAGTACTTC.

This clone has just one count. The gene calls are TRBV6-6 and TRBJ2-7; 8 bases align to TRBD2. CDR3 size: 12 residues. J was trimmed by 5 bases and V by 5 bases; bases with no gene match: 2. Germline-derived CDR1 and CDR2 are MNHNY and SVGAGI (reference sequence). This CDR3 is CASSREGNEQYF. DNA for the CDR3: TGTGCCAGCAGTCGGGAGGGGAACGAGCAGTACTTC.

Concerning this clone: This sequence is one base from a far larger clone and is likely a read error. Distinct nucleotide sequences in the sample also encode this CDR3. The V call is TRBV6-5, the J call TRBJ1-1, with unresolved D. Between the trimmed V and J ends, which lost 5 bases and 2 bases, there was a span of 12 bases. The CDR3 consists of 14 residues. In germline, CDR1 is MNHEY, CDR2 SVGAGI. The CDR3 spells CASSIGGSNTEAFF. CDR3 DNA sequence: TGTGCCAGCAGTATCGGAGGTTCAAACACTGAAGCTTTCTTT.

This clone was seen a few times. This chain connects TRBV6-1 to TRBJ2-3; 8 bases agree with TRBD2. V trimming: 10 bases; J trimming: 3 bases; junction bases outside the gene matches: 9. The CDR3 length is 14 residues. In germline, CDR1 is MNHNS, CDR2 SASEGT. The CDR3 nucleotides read TGTGCCAACTCACCGGGACTAGAAACAGATACGCAGTATTTT. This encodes CANSPGLETDTQYF.

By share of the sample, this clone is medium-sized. DNA of the CDR3: TGTGCCAGGCGGGACAGGGGCTACAATGAGCAGTTCTTC. It yields the protein CARRDRGYNEQFF. V usage is TRBV7-2 and J usage is TRBJ2-1, with TRBD1 matching 10 bases. This CDR3 has 13 residues. Per germline, CDR1 SGHTA and CDR2 FQGNSA. J was trimmed by 3 bases and V by 9 bases; bases with no gene match: 2.

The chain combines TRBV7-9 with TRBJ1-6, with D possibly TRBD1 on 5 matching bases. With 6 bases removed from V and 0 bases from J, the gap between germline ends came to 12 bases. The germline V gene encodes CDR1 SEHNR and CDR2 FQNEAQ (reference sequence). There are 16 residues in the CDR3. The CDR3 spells CASRSGQGSYNSPLHF. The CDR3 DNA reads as TGTGCCAGCAGATCAGGGCAGGGCTCCTATAATTCACCCCTCCACTTT.

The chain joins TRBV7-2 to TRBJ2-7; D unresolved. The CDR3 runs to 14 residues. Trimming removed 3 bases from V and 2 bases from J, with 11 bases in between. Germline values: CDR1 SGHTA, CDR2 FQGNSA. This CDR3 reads CASSFSGITYEQYF. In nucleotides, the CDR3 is TGTGCCAGCAGCTTTTCGGGTATAACCTACGAGCAGTACTTC.

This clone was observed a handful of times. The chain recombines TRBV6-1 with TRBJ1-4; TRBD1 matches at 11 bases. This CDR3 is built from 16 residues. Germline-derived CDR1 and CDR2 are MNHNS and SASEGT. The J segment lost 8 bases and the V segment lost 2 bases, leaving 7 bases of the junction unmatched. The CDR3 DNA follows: TGTGCCAGCAGTGAACTATCCGGGACAGGGGGAGAAAAACTGTTTTTT. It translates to CASSELSGTGGEKLFF.

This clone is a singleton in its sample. The CDR3 loop reads CASPRAGPLAKNIQYF. Here the CDR3 DNA reads TGTGCCAGCCCAAGAGCAGGGCCACTAGCCAAAAACATTCAGTACTTC. The chain recombines TRBV21-1 with TRBJ2-4; the DNA was not compared with TRBD1, the D call given in the table. TRBV21-1 is described as a pseudogene. CDR3 size: 16 residues.

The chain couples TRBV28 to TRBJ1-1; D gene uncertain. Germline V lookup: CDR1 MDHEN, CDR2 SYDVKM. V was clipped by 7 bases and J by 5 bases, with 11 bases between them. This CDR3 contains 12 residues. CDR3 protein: CASINDMTEAFF. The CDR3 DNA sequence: TGTGCCAGCATAAATGACATGACTGAAGCTTTCTTT.

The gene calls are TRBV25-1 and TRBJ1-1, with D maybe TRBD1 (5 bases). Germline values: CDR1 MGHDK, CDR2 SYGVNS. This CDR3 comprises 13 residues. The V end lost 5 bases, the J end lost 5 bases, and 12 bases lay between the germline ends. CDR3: CASSRGGGTEAFF. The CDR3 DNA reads TGTGCCAGCAGTCGCGGGGGAGGGACTGAAGCTTTCTTT. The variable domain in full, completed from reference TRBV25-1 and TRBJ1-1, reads EADIYQTPRYLVIGTGKKITLECSQTMGHDKMYWYQQDPGMELHLIHYSYGVNSTEKGDLSSESTVSRIRTEHFPLTLESARPSHTSQYLCASSRGGGTEAFFGQGTRLTVV.

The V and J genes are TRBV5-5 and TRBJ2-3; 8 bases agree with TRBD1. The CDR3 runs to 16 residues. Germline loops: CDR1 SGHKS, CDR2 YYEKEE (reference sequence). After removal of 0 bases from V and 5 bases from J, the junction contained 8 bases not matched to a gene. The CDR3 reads CASSLGYQGAGDTQYF. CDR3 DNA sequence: TGTGCCAGCAGCTTGGGATATCAGGGGGCAGGAGATACGCAGTATTTT.

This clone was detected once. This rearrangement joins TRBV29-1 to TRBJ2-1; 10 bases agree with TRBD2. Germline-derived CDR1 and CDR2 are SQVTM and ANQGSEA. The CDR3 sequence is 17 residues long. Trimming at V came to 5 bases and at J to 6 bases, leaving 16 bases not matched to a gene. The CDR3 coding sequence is TGCAGCGTTCTGGGACTAGCGCTTCCTCTTATCGGCAATGAGCAGTTCTTC. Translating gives CSVLGLALPLIGNEQFF.

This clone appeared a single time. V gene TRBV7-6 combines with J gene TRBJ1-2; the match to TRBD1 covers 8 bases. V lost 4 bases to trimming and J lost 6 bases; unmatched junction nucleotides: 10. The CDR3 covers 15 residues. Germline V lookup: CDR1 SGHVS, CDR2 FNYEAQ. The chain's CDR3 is CASSSPWTGRDGYTF. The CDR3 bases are TGTGCCAGCAGCTCCCCTTGGACAGGGCGGGATGGCTACACCTTC.

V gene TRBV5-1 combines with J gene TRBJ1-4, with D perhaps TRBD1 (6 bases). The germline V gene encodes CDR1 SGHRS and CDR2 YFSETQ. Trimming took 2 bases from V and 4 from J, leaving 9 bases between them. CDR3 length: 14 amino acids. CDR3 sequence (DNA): TGCGCCAGCAGCTTCCAGGGACATAATGAAAAACTGTTTTTT. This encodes CASSFQGHNEKLFF.

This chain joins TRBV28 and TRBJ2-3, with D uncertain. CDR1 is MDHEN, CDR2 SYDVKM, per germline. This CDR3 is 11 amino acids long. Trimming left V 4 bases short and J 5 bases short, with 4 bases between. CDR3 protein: CASSSRDTQYF. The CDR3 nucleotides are TGTGCCAGCAGTTCCAGAGATACGCAGTATTTT.

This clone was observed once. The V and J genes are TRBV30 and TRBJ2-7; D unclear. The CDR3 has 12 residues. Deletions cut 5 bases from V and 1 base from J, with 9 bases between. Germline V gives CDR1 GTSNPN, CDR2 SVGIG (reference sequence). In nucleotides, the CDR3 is TGTGCCTGGTCTAGTGCATCCTACGAGCAGTACTTC. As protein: CAWSSASYEQYF.

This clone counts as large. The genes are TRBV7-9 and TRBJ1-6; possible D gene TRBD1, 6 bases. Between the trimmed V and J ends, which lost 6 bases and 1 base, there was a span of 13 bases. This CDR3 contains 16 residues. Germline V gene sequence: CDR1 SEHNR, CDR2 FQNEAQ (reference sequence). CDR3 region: CASRPGQTSYNSPLHF. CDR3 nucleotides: TGTGCCAGCAGGCCAGGACAGACATCCTATAATTCACCCCTCCACTTT.

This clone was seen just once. The CDR3, as DNA: TGTGCCAGCAGCTCACGGACAGGGGGCCCGTCCTACGAGCAGTACTTC. Residues: CASSSRTGGPSYEQYF. This chain joins TRBV7-9 and TRBJ2-7; 11 nucleotides agree with TRBD1. Trimming cost V 4 bases and J 1 base; bases outside gene matches: 6. The CDR3 has 16 residues. Germline CDR1 SEHNR, CDR2 FQNEAQ (reference sequence).

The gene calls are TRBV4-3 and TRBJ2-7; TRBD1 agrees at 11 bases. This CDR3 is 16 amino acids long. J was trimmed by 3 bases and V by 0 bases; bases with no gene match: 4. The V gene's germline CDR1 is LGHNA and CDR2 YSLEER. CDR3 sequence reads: CASSQDPGTGGYEQYF. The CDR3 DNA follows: TGCGCCAGCAGCCAAGACCCCGGGACAGGGGGCTACGAGCAGTACTTC.

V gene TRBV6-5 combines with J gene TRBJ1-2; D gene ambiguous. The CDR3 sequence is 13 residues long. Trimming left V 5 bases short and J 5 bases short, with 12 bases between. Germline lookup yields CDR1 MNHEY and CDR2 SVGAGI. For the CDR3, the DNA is TGTGCCAGCAGTCGGGGAGGTGGGTATGGCTACACCTTC. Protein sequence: CASSRGGGYGYTF.

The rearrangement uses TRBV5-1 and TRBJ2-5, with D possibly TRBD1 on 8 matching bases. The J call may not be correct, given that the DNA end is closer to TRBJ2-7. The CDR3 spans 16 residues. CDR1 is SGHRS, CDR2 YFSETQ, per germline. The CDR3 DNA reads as TGCGCCAGCAGCTCGAAAACAGGGGGGGGCCTCTACGAGCAGTACTTC. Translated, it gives CASSSKTGGGLYEQYF.

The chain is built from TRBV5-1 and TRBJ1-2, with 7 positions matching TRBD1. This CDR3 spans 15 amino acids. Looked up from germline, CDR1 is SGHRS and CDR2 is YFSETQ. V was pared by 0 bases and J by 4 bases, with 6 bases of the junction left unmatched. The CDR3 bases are TGCGCCAGCAGCTTGGATCCGGGACAGCCCTATGGCTACACCTTC. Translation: CASSLDPGQPYGYTF.

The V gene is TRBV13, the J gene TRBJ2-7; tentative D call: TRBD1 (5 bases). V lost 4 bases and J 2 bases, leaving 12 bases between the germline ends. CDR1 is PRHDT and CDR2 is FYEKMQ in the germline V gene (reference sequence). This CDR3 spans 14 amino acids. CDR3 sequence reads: CASSSGQGTYEQYF. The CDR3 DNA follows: TGTGCCAGCAGCTCCGGCCAGGGTACCTACGAGCAGTACTTC.

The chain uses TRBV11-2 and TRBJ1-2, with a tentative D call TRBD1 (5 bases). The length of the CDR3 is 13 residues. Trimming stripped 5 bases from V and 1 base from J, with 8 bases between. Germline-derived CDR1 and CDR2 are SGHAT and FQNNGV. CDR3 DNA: TGTGCCAGCAGCCCGGGGGGTAACTATGGCTACACCTTC. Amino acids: CASSPGGNYGYTF.

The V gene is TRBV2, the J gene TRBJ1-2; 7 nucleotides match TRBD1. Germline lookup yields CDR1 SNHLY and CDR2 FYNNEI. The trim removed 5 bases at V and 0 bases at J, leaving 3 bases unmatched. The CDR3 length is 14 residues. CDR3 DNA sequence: TGTGCCAGCAGTCCGGACAGGTCTAACTATGGCTACACCTTC. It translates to CASSPDRSNYGYTF.

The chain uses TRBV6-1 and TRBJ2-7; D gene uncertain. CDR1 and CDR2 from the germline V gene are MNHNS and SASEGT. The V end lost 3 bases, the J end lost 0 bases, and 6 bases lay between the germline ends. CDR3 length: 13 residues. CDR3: CASSDPYSYEQYF. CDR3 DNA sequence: TGTGCCAGCAGTGATCCCTACTCCTACGAGCAGTACTTC.

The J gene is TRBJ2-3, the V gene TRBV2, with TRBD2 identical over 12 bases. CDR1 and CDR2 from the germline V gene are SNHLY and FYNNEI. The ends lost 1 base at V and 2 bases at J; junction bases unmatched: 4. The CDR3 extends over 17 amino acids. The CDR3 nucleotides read TGTGCCAGCAGTGAAGGAACTAGCGGGGGGCCCACAGATACGCAGTATTTT. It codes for CASSEGTSGGPTDTQYF.

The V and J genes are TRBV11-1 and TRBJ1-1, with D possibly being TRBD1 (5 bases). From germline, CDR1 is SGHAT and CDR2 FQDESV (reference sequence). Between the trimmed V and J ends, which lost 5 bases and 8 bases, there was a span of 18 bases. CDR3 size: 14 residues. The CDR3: CASSGRWGGTEAFF. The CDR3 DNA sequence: TGTGCCAGCAGCGGACGGTGGGGAGGGACCGAAGCTTTCTTT. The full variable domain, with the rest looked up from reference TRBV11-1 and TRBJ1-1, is EAEVAQSPRYKITEKSQAVAFWCDPISGHATLYWYRQILGQGPELLVQFQDESVVDDSQLPKDRFSAERLKGVDSTLKIQPAELGDSAMYLCASSGRWGGTEAFFGQGTRLTVV.

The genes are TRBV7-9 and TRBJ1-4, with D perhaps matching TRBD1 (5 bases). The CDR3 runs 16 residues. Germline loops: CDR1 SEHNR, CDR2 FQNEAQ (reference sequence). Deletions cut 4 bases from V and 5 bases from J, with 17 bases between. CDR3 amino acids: CASSSPRGTLNEKLFF. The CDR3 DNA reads TGTGCCAGCAGCTCCCCCCGCGGGACGTTGAATGAAAAACTGTTTTTT.

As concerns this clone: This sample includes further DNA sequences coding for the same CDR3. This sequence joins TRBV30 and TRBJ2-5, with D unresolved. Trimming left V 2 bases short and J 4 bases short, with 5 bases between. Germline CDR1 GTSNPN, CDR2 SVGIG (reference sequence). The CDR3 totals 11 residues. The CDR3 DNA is TGTGCCTGGAGTCTAGGAGAGACCCAGTACTTC. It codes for CAWSLGETQYF.

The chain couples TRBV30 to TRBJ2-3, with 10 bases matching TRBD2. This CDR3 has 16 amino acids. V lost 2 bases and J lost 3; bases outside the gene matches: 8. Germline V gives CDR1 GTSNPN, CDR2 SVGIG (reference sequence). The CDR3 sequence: CAWSTQAGGVTDTQYF. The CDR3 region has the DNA TGTGCCTGGAGTACTCAAGCGGGGGGGGTGACAGATACGCAGTATTTT.